The 3 T cell receptor beta chains below all came from one sample that was sequenced in a study of blood T cell repertoires in COVID-19. Profiled with immunoSEQ multiplex PCR; TCRdb holds only in-frame clones, not every one. The data hold 200,000 to 250,000 clones, with approximately 88% observed a single time. Sample: PBMCs or T cells enriched from blood (not recorded which). The source of these receptors is a young woman who had been exposed to COVID-19.

The rearrangement uses TRBV27 and TRBJ1-2, with 7 positions matching TRBD1. There are 12 residues in the CDR3. The ends lost 7 bases at V and 8 bases at J; junction bases unmatched: 7. The germline V gene encodes CDR1 MNHEY and CDR2 SMNVEV (reference sequence). The CDR3 reads CASKRQGGGYTF. Here the CDR3 DNA reads TGTGCCAGCAAACGACAGGGAGGCGGCTACACCTTC.

The CDR3 sequence is CASKYRVGVNEQFF. CDR3 nucleotides: TGTGCCAGCAAATACAGGGTTGGTGTCAATGAGCAGTTCTTC. The chain carries TRBV28 and TRBJ2-1; perhaps TRBD1 as D (6 bases). From germline, CDR1 is MDHEN and CDR2 SYDVKM. This CDR3 has 14 residues. V was pared by 7 bases and J by 6 bases, with 16 bases between.

This clone appeared once. This chain joins TRBV27 and TRBJ2-7; 7 bases line up with TRBD1. The CDR3 consists of 15 residues. CDR1 is MNHEY, CDR2 SMNVEV, per germline (reference sequence). V trimming: 5 bases; J trimming: 0 bases; junction bases outside the gene matches: 7. The DNA of the CDR3 is TGTGCCAGCAGTCGACAGGGTACCTCCTCCTACGAGCAGTACTTC. Its translation: CASSRQGTSSYEQYF.